This TCR beta chain was documented in a study of spatial heterogeneity in lung cancer. Overall study findings and caveats: Expanded alpha and beta TCR counts within tumors tracked tumor mutation counts.

The CDR3 is 14 amino acids. Trimming left V 1 base short and J 4 bases short, with 10 bases between. Germline V CDR1 and CDR2: LGHDT, YNNKEL (reference sequence). Time point in this sample: sample taken at primary tumor resection. No cells were sorted before sequencing. The whole RNA sequenced was extracted from tumor, nontumor lung or frozen PBMC. This clonotype came up many times. The antigen remains unidentified. TCR cDNA molecules each carried a unique molecular identifier. TCRdb passed the 5' RACE reads through MiXCR, listing each CDR3 protein once. The sample carries 9,500 to 10,000 distinct CDR3 sequences, nearly 6.5% recorded once.

The sequence derives from a male donor with early-stage non-small cell lung cancer. The chain recombines TRBV3-1 with TRBJ1-1, with D possibly being TRBD1 (6 bases). The starting material was lung tumor tissue, obtained at surgery. The CDR3 DNA reads TGTGCCAGCAGCCAAGTTACAGGGACCACTGAAGCTTTCTTT. The encoded protein is CASSQVTGTTEAFF. Full variable domain (outside the CDR3, taken from reference TRBV3-1 and TRBJ1-1): DTAVSQTPKYLVTQMGNDKSIKCEQNLGHDTMYWYKQDSKKFLKIMFSYNNKELIINETVPNRFSPKSPDKAHLNLHINSLELGDSAVYFCASSQVTGTTEAFFGQGTRLTVV.